Below are 31 T cell receptor beta chains sequenced from a single sample in a study of blood T cell repertoires in COVID-19. Measured with immunoSEQ multiplex PCR; TCRdb has only the in-frame clones, and not every one. Of around 62,000 clones detected, 85% to 90% appear once; the ten largest clones hold around 1.5%. Sequencing was performed on peripheral blood. Source of these receptors: a man in his 60s with acute or convalescent COVID-19.

This chain connects TRBV9 to TRBJ1-1, with D tentatively TRBD1 (6 bases). V lost 0 bases and J 4 bases, leaving 10 bases between the germline ends. Germline V gene lookup returns CDR1 SGDLS and CDR2 YYNGEE. The CDR3 is 14 residues long. In nucleotides, the CDR3 is TGTGCCAGCAGCGTAGAGGGGGAGAGCACTGAAGCTTTCTTT. The encoded protein is CASSVEGESTEAFF.

A single count supports this clone. This chain links TRBV2 with TRBJ1-4, with 10 bases fitting TRBD1. V gave up 5 bases and J gave up 7 bases; unmatched junction bases: 4. The CDR3 sequence is 14 residues long. The V gene's germline CDR1 is SNHLY and CDR2 FYNNEI. This chain's CDR3 is CASSFDRGPEKLFF. DNA of the CDR3: TGTGCCAGCAGTTTTGACAGGGGGCCTGAAAAACTGTTTTTT. Together with reference TRBV2 and TRBJ1-4, the CDR3 gives the full variable domain: EPEVTQTPSHQVTQMGQEVILRCVPISNHLYFYWYRQILGQKVEFLVSFYNNEISEKSEIFDDQFSVERPDGSNFTLKIRSTKLEDSAMYFCASSFDRGPEKLFFGSGTQLSVL.

The V gene is TRBV9, the J gene TRBJ2-2; D ambiguous. Germline assignment: CDR1 SGDLS and CDR2 YYNGEE. V lost 0 bases and J lost 0, with 6 bases in between. The CDR3 is 15 residues long. CDR3 in amino acids: CASSVVGANTGELFF. CDR3 in DNA: TGTGCCAGCAGCGTAGTCGGAGCGAACACCGGGGAGCTGTTTTTT.

The rearrangement joins TRBV30 to TRBJ1-2; TRBD1 matches at 10 bases. V lost 7 bases to trimming and J lost 8 bases; unmatched junction nucleotides: 13. The CDR3 extends over 14 amino acids. The V gene's germline CDR1 is GTSNPN and CDR2 SVGIG (reference sequence). The DNA for the CDR3 is TGTGCCTCGGGACGGGACAGGGGAGTGGGGGGCTACACCTTC. Its protein is CASGRDRGVGGYTF.

This chain connects TRBV29-1 to TRBJ2-3; D ambiguous. The CDR3 spans 12 residues. Between the trimmed V and J ends, which lost 7 bases and 1 base, there was a span of 9 bases. Germline CDR1 and CDR2: SQVTM and ANQGSEA. The CDR3 coding sequence is TGCAGCGACGAGACTGGCACAGATACGCAGTATTTT. It is translated as CSDETGTDTQYF.

The chain combines TRBV28 with TRBJ2-2, with D hard to call. CDR3 size: 16 residues. V dropped 9 bases and J dropped 2 bases, with 19 bases sitting between them. CDR1 and CDR2 from the germline V gene are MDHEN and SYDVKM. The CDR3 DNA reads as TGTGCCAGTTGTACAGCAACTGCCCTCAACACCGGGGAGCTGTTTTTT. This gives the protein CASCTATALNTGELFF.

The chain couples TRBV6-6 to TRBJ1-4; 7 nucleotides align to TRBD1. Germline V gene lookup returns CDR1 MNHNY and CDR2 SVGAGI (reference sequence). The CDR3 is 15 residues long. V shed 0 bases, J shed 7 bases, and the junction held 5 bases outside the gene matches. The CDR3 DNA reads TGTGCCAGCAGTTACTCAAGGGGGCGAGGTGAAAAACTGTTTTTT. This sequence encodes CASSYSRGRGEKLFF.

This sequence joins TRBV2 and TRBJ2-1, with 7 bases fitting TRBD1. V shed 2 bases and J 6 bases; nucleotides not matched to a gene: 7. Germline V gene lookup returns CDR1 SNHLY and CDR2 FYNNEI. CDR3 size: 15 residues. The CDR3 sequence: CASSENRGLINEQFF. CDR3 bases: TGTGCCAGCAGTGAAAACAGGGGTCTCATCAATGAGCAGTTCTTC. Using reference TRBV2 and TRBJ2-1 for the parts outside the CDR3, the full variable domain is EPEVTQTPSHQVTQMGQEVILRCVPISNHLYFYWYRQILGQKVEFLVSFYNNEISEKSEIFDDQFSVERPDGSNFTLKIRSTKLEDSAMYFCASSENRGLINEQFFGPGTRLTVL.

The chain carries TRBV11-1 and TRBJ2-5, with D possibly matching TRBD1 (5 bases). Germline CDR1 and CDR2: SGHAT and FQDESV (reference sequence). This CDR3 region has 15 residues. Trimming pared 2 bases from V and 7 bases from J, leaving 17 bases between. The CDR3 here is CASSLTSPDQGTQYF. The CDR3 nucleotides read TGTGCCAGCAGCTTAACCAGTCCTGACCAGGGGACCCAGTACTTC.

DNA for the CDR3: TGTGCCAGCGCGGACTACGAATTTTCTTGGCCCCAGCATTTT. Translated: CASADYEFSWPQHF. This chain connects TRBV6-5 to TRBJ1-5; D gene unclear. Germline lookup yields CDR1 MNHEY and CDR2 SVGAGI. Trimming stripped 8 bases from V and 9 bases from J, with 20 bases between. This CDR3 region has 14 residues.

This sequence joins TRBV12-5 and TRBJ1-4; perhaps TRBD1 as D (5 bases). Germline CDR1 reads LGHNT; CDR2 reads FRNRAP. The CDR3 is 23 amino acids. Trimming stripped 0 bases from V and 6 bases from J, with 35 bases between. This CDR3 is CASGLVKLNLDTTQPPPDEKLFF. The CDR3 bases are TGTGCTAGTGGTTTGGTGAAATTAAATCTGGACACTACCCAACCGCCTCCGGATGAAAAACTGTTTTTT.

The chain uses TRBV7-2 and TRBJ2-2; perhaps TRBD2 as D (6 bases). This CDR3 has 14 amino acids. V dropped 3 bases and J dropped 5 bases, with 10 bases sitting between them. The V gene's germline CDR1 is SGHTA and CDR2 FQGNSA. For the CDR3, the DNA is TGTGCCAGCAGCTTTTCGGGAGAGACCGGGGAGCTGTTTTTT. This translates into CASSFSGETGELFF.

The chain couples TRBV6-5 to TRBJ2-7, with 7 bases fitting TRBD1. The V gene's germline CDR1 is MNHEY and CDR2 SVGAGI. The V gene end was trimmed by 6 bases and the J gene end by 2 bases; junction bases not matched to a gene: 10. This CDR3 comprises 15 residues. Written as DNA, the CDR3 is TGTGCCAGCAGCCGTCCTTCGACAGGGACCTACGAGCAGTACTTC. This encodes CASSRPSTGTYEQYF.

This chain uses TRBV5-1 with TRBJ2-1; the D is unclear. Trimming stripped 5 bases from V and 8 bases from J, with 14 bases between. The CDR3 has 13 amino acids. Germline CDR1 reads SGHRS; CDR2 reads YFSETQ. For the CDR3, the DNA is TGCGCCAGCAGTAGAGGTCCTGGCGATGAGCAGTTCTTC. The encoded protein is CASSRGPGDEQFF. Together with reference TRBV5-1 and TRBJ2-1, the CDR3 gives the full variable domain: KAGVTQTPRYLIKTRGQQVTLSCSPISGHRSVSWYQQTPGQGLQFLFEYFSETQRNKGNFPGRFSGRQFSNSRSEMNVSTLELGDSALYLCASSRGPGDEQFFGPGTRLTVL.

This clone occurred once. The genes are TRBV27 and TRBJ1-6; weak D call: TRBD1 (6 bases). The CDR3 length is 16 residues. Deletions cut 3 bases from V and 6 bases from J, with 15 bases between. Germline-derived CDR1 and CDR2 are MNHEY and SMNVEV (reference sequence). CDR3 in amino acids: CASSLGQGSGNSPLHF. DNA of the CDR3: TGTGCCAGCAGTTTGGGGCAGGGGAGTGGTAATTCACCCCTCCACTTT.

This chain connects TRBV24-1 to TRBJ2-5; 7 bases agree with TRBD2. The germline V gene has CDR1 KGHDR and CDR2 SFDVKD. The ends lost 2 bases at V and 5 bases at J; junction bases unmatched: 7. CDR3 length equals 15 residues. The CDR3 nucleotides read TGTGCCACCAGTGATTCGGCGGGAGTAAGCGAGACCCAGTACTTC. Its translation is CATSDSAGVSETQYF.

The CDR3 DNA reads TGTGCCTGGAGTGTGGAGGCAGGGGGCAAGGGGACCCAGTACTTC. Translating gives CAWSVEAGGKGTQYF. The chain employs TRBV30 and TRBJ2-5; TRBD1 matches 8 bases. Germline assignment: CDR1 GTSNPN and CDR2 SVGIG (reference sequence). The junction had 10 bases not matched to a gene; V was cut back by 0 bases and J by 7 bases. The CDR3 runs to 15 residues.

This clone was seen only a few times. V and J are TRBV6-6 and TRBJ1-2; D is possibly TRBD1 (6 bases). This CDR3 comprises 15 residues. V was clipped by 6 bases and J by 0 bases, with 14 bases between them. CDR1 MNHNY and CDR2 SVGAGI come from the germline V gene (reference sequence). CDR3 DNA sequence: TGTGCCAGCAGCCAGGACAGCCCCGCTAACTATGGCTACACCTTC. Protein: CASSQDSPANYGYTF.

V is TRBV7-8 and J is TRBJ1-5; 10 bases match TRBD1. J was trimmed by 6 bases and V by 5 bases; bases with no gene match: 7. The CDR3 has 15 residues. The germline V gene has CDR1 SGHVS and CDR2 FQNEAQ. CDR3 bases: TGTGCCAGCAGCGTCGACAGGGGGCTCTCTCAGCCCCAGCATTTT. Its protein is CASSVDRGLSQPQHF.

The CDR3 DNA reads TGCGCCAGCAGCCTTTCTAGAACAGGTGAGCAGTTCTTC. Translation gives CASSLSRTGEQFF. This chain connects TRBV4-3 to TRBJ2-1; D might be TRBD1 (5 bases). The V end lost 4 bases, the J end lost 9 bases, and 13 bases lay between the germline ends. Germline V CDR1 and CDR2: LGHNA, YSLEER. The CDR3 consists of 13 residues.

V usage is TRBV5-1 and J usage is TRBJ2-1, with 9 positions matching TRBD2. The V gene end was trimmed by 1 base and the J gene end by 5 bases; junction bases not matched to a gene: 7. Germline loops: CDR1 SGHRS, CDR2 YFSETQ. The CDR3 loop spans 16 amino acids. The CDR3 nucleotides are TGCGCCAGCAGCTTGTTGCGACTAGCGGAAAACAATGAGCAGTTCTTC. Translation gives CASSLLRLAENNEQFF.

The V call is TRBV3-1 (or the pseudogene TRBV3-2), the J call TRBJ2-3; 9 bases are a match to TRBD2. Per germline, CDR1 LGHDT and CDR2 YNNKEL (reference sequence). With 5 bases clipped from V and 1 base from J, the junction kept 4 bases outside the gene matches. This CDR3 is 15 amino acids long. The DNA for the CDR3 is TGTGCCAGCAGCTTTCGGACTAGCGGCACAGATACGCAGTATTTT. It codes for CASSFRTSGTDTQYF.

This chain connects TRBV6-2 or TRBV6-3 to TRBJ2-1; TRBD2 matches at 7 bases. This CDR3 is 16 amino acids long. Germline trimming cut 4 bases from V and 0 bases from J; bases unmatched to any gene: 6. CDR1 is MNHEY, CDR2 SVGEGT, per germline. The CDR3 here is CASSSPSGYSYNEQFF. CDR3 bases: TGTGCCAGCAGTTCCCCTAGCGGTTACTCCTACAATGAGCAGTTCTTC.

The chain employs TRBV5-5 and TRBJ1-6, with TRBD1 matching 7 bases. This CDR3 contains 17 residues. Germline CDR1 and CDR2: SGHKS and YYEKEE (reference sequence). After removal of 1 base from V and 9 bases from J, the junction contained 13 bases not matched to a gene. CDR3 nucleotides: TGTGCCAGCAGCTTGCTCAGACAGGGTCTTTGGATTTCACCCCTCCACTTT. Translation: CASSLLRQGLWISPLHF.

V usage is TRBV18 and J usage is TRBJ1-1; TRBD1 aligns across 8 bases. The CDR3 sequence is 16 residues long. Germline V gene data show CDR1 as KGHSH and CDR2 as LQKENI. The V and J ends lost 2 bases and 1 base, in that order; junction bases with no gene match: 6. The DNA for the CDR3 is TGTGCCAGCTCACCATGGGACAGGCCCTCGAACACTGAAGCTTTCTTT. Translation gives CASSPWDRPSNTEAFF.

This chain connects TRBV11-3 to TRBJ2-3; 12 nucleotides align to TRBD2. The CDR3 has 17 residues. Germline CDR1 is SGHNT and CDR2 is YENEEA. The ends lost 5 bases at V and 0 bases at J; junction bases unmatched: 6. The DNA for the CDR3 is TGTGCCAGCAGCCAAAGACTAGCGGGGGCTAGCACAGATACGCAGTATTTT. Translation: CASSQRLAGASTDTQYF.

J is TRBJ2-5 and V is TRBV5-1; TRBD1 aligns across 7 bases. J was trimmed by 5 bases and V by 2 bases; bases with no gene match: 9. The CDR3 runs to 15 residues. CDR1 is SGHRS, CDR2 YFSETQ, per germline. The CDR3 DNA follows: TGCGCCAGCAGCTTAGGACAGGCTAGGGATGAGACCCAGTACTTC. This translates into CASSLGQARDETQYF.

The CDR3 region has the DNA TGCGCCAGCAGCCAGGACAGCTGGAACTATGGCTACACCTTC. This gives the protein CASSQDSWNYGYTF. J is TRBJ1-2 and V is TRBV5-1, with D possibly matching TRBD1 (6 bases). Germline V gives CDR1 SGHRS, CDR2 YFSETQ. Trimming stripped 4 bases from V and 2 bases from J, with 12 bases between. The CDR3 is made up of 14 amino acids.

This chain uses TRBV14 with TRBJ2-3, with D unclear. The CDR3 spans 12 residues. Germline V gives CDR1 SGHDN, CDR2 FVKESK. V was trimmed by 1 base and J by 6 bases, leaving 5 bases between them. The CDR3 reads CASSQVVDTQYF. The CDR3 region has the DNA TGTGCCAGCAGCCAAGTAGTCGATACGCAGTATTTT.

The chain carries TRBV7-2 and TRBJ1-1; no clear D gene. V was clipped by 2 bases and J by 3 bases, with 16 bases between them. The germline V gene encodes CDR1 SGHTA and CDR2 FQGNSA. The CDR3 loop spans 16 amino acids. CDR3 protein: CASSLTPVLPYTEAFF. CDR3 DNA sequence: TGTGCCAGCAGCTTAACCCCGGTTCTCCCTTACACTGAAGCTTTCTTT.

The chain uses TRBV4-3 and TRBJ2-3; 11 bases map to TRBD1. Germline-derived CDR1 and CDR2 are LGHNA and YSLEER. The CDR3 loop spans 15 amino acids. Losses at the gene ends were 2 bases for V and 6 bases for J; bases not matched to a gene: 4. For the CDR3, the DNA is TGCGCCAGCAGCCAACGGACAGGGGGCAAGGATACGCAGTATTTT. Its translation: CASSQRTGGKDTQYF.